This TCR beta chain was sequenced for a study of human T cells and chemical hapten exposure (dated by TCRdb to about 2021). Study-wide context: For sensitization, 2% DPC in acetone was applied to a roughly 2 cm by roughly 2 cm area of upper inner arm skin. Weekly therapeutic DPC doses were additionally applied to the scalp of patients throughout the approximately 25-week study period. For TCR sequencing, blood came from 25 to 35 alopecia patients at anywhere from one to four time points (pre-sensitization, 2, 6 and 24 weeks). Patch testing was done on the upper back using Finn chambers containing 0.01% DPC, and results were scored after 6 days according to International Contact Dermatitis Research Group standards. Most of the patients in the cohort were female, and the cohort covered alopecia areata with under or over 50% scalp involvement, alopecia totalis and alopecia universalis. Peripheral blood TCR repertoire changes were tracked in vivo in alopecia patients during primary and secondary sensitization to the hapten diphenylcyclopropenone (DPC). Libraries were pooled for sequencing, and per-sample TCR yields varied mainly because of small differences in library volumes within the pool. Blood samples were taken from patients before sensitization (week 0) and then at 2, 6 and about 24 weeks after DPC sensitization. Points the paper makes about the study in general: Patch test score correlated positively with the number of PT1 expanded TCRs, reaching significance at thresholds 8, 16 and 32 but not at 4. Compared with pre-sensitization or healthy control sets, expanded TCRs formed significantly more large CDR3 similarity clusters, which is consistent with antigen-driven responses. DPC sensitization did not change how many TCRs were above 1 in 1000 frequency, and no evidence was found of alterations in global repertoire structure. Because all patients had alopecia, a presumed autoimmune disease, the immune response of the patients might differ from that of healthy individuals. After repeated subsampling, changes were observed in the strength of the expansion versus patch-test correlation and in the threshold at which the correlation became significant.

As concerns this clonotype: Its recognized antigen is unknown. No base quality values were provided; no much bigger clone lies one nucleotide off.

To prepare the library, RACE was applied. The sequencer listed for this sample is NextSeq 500. During library preparation, unique molecular identifiers were attached to individual cDNA molecules so that TCRs could be counted quantitatively and reproducibly. From each blood RNA sample, both TCR alpha and TCR beta chains were sequenced. Regarding the original processing steps: A median of roughly 98,000 TCRs per sample was observed, with a range of roughly 23,224 to 750,000. The Decombinator software suite was used to annotate V, J and CDR3 in the TCR reads. Every sample was subsampled to the same number of TCRs (28,000) for the PS versus PT1 abundance plots. TCRs were defined as expanded if absent before sensitization and observed at least eight times at the 2-week time point. TCRdb trimmed the raw reads at Q25, called clones with MiXCR and kept productive beta chains. Each CDR3 protein gets just one entry, which takes the most common genes and DNA from the rows behind it. TCRdb, rather than the study authors, made the V and J calls. The sample data list about 82,000 distinct CDR3 sequences, and 10% to 15% of these were observed just once. The biggest ten clones account for more than 4.5% of the sample.

Including cysteine and phenylalanine, the CDR3 has 15 amino acids. The only DNA kept is the CDR3, 45 bases in frame from the first base. V loses 7 bases, J loses 9 bases, and the germline ends lie 19 bases apart. From a lookup of the germline V gene, CDR1 and CDR2 are MNHEY and SVGAGI. In the paper's terms, the time point label means: patch test 3, about 24 weeks after DPC sensitization. The treatment or condition label, as the study defines it: therapeutic diphenylcyclopropenone sensitization with weekly scalp DPC. At each patch-test visit, blood was drawn before the patch test was applied. Patients were considered eligible if aged 18 to 70, diagnosed with alopecia and deemed suitable for DPC therapy, and patients were excluded if pregnant. Total RNA was extracted from unfractionated whole blood that had been collected in Tempus Blood RNA tubes.

Recombination joined TRBV6-5 with TRBJ1-6, with a weak D call of TRBD1 (5 bases match). The sequencing used whole blood, collected in connection with sensitization to the hapten diphenylcyclopropenone (DPC). The clonotype was recovered from a woman between 45 and 65 years old with alopecia areata. Some clones in this sample may be carry-over from other donors' samples. The CDR3 corresponds to CASTRGTFGGSPLHF. The sequenced DNA: TGTGCCAGCACCCGAGGGACTTTCGGAGGTTCACCCCTCCACTTT.